These 30 T cell receptor beta chains were all obtained from the same sample, sequenced in a study of blood T cell repertoires in COVID-19. Method: immunoSEQ multiplex PCR; TCRdb's copy keeps in-frame clones and lacks some. Of 40,000 to 50,000 clones in the sample, around nine tenths were seen once. Sequences were obtained from peripheral blood. The receptor set was obtained from a human donor in a cohort sampled during active COVID-19.

V and J are TRBV14 and TRBJ1-1; 7 bases line up with TRBD1. This CDR3 has 14 amino acids. The trim removed 5 bases at V and 5 bases at J, leaving 8 bases unmatched. Germline lookup yields CDR1 SGHDN and CDR2 FVKESK. CDR3 DNA sequence: TGTGCCAGCAGCTTCGCCAGGGGGAGGACTGAAGCTTTCTTT. Translated: CASSFARGRTEAFF.

This clone showed up just once. This chain uses TRBV2 with TRBJ1-5; D call uncertain. Per germline, CDR1 SNHLY and CDR2 FYNNEI. Trimming shortened V by 1 base and J by 14 bases, and 18 bases separated the two germline ends. The length of the CDR3 is 14 residues. The CDR3 DNA reads as TGTGCCAGCAGTGAAGGCCACTCGGTTGGTGTGGAGCATTTT. Its protein is CASSEGHSVGVEHF.

The chain links TRBV11-3 to TRBJ2-7, with TRBD1 as a possible D gene (6 bases). Per germline, CDR1 SGHNT and CDR2 YENEEA. There are 15 residues in the CDR3. V was cut by 5 bases and J by 0 bases, with 14 bases left in between. CDR3 sequence: CASSKGRRGSYEQYF. The CDR3 bases are TGTGCCAGCAGCAAAGGTCGCAGGGGCTCCTACGAGCAGTACTTC.

The V call is TRBV28, the J call TRBJ1-4, with 7 positions matching TRBD1. V dropped 5 bases and J dropped 0; count of bases not matched to a gene: 9. The CDR3 is 17 amino acids. Germline V gives CDR1 MDHEN, CDR2 SYDVKM. CDR3 in DNA: TGTGCCAGCAGTCCCCCGGGACAGCATGCAACTAATGAAAAACTGTTTTTT. Residues: CASSPPGQHATNEKLFF.

The chain has TRBV9 and TRBJ2-3; possibly TRBD1 for D (6 bases). Looked up from germline, CDR1 is SGDLS and CDR2 is YYNGEE. Trimming cost V 4 bases and J 4 bases, with 10 bases left between them. This CDR3 region has 13 residues. The chain's CDR3 is CASSFRGADTQYF. The CDR3 DNA reads TGTGCCAGCAGCTTCAGGGGAGCAGATACGCAGTATTTT.

The chain is built from TRBV7-6 and TRBJ2-1, with 7 bases identical to TRBD2. This CDR3 comprises 14 residues. With 1 base clipped from V and 5 bases from J, the junction kept 2 bases outside the gene matches. Germline values: CDR1 SGHVS, CDR2 FNYEAQ. The CDR3 sequence is CASSLVAGDNEQFF. The CDR3, as DNA: TGTGCCAGCAGCTTAGTTGCGGGAGACAATGAGCAGTTCTTC.

This chain connects TRBV30 to TRBJ1-1; D perhaps matches TRBD1 (6 bases). The CDR3 loop spans 15 amino acids. The germline CDR1 and CDR2 sequences are GTSNPN and SVGIG (reference sequence). V was trimmed by 1 base and J by 5 bases, leaving 17 bases between them. CDR3 sequence reads: CAWSGGADRGTEAFF. CDR3 in DNA: TGTGCCTGGAGTGGGGGCGCGGACAGAGGGACTGAAGCTTTCTTT.

This clone was observed a handful of times. The rearrangement links TRBV2 to TRBJ2-7; 7 positions match TRBD1. Germline CDR1 reads SNHLY; CDR2 reads FYNNEI. Germline trimming cut 6 bases from V and 6 bases from J; bases unmatched to any gene: 5. This CDR3 has 12 residues. CDR3 residues: CASRGDSIEQYF. The CDR3 DNA reads TGTGCCAGCAGGGGGGACAGCATCGAGCAGTACTTC.

The chain is built from TRBV6-4 and TRBJ2-1; 10 bases agree with TRBD2. The V gene's germline CDR1 is MRHNA and CDR2 SNTAGT. CDR3 length equals 14 residues. Germline trimming cut 4 bases from V and 8 bases from J; bases unmatched to any gene: 5. The CDR3 coding sequence is TGTGCCAGCAGTGCTAGCGGGAGAATTGATGAGCAGTTCTTC. It encodes CASSASGRIDEQFF.

This sequence joins TRBV6-1 and TRBJ2-7, with a possible D match to TRBD1 (7 bases). The CDR3 sequence is 16 residues long. Germline V gene data show CDR1 as MNHNS and CDR2 as SASEGT. Deletions cut 2 bases from V and 3 bases from J, with 17 bases between. The CDR3 is CASSERGQGGSYEQYF. CDR3 DNA: TGTGCCAGCAGTGAAAGGGGGCAGGGGGGTAGCTACGAGCAGTACTTC.

The rearrangement joins TRBV18 to TRBJ2-7; 9 bases line up with TRBD1. Trimming took 0 bases from V and 1 from J; bases not matched to a gene: 4. This CDR3 spans 16 amino acids. Germline CDR1 KGHSH, CDR2 LQKENI. This CDR3 is CASSPPRGQGSYEQYF. The CDR3 bases are TGTGCCAGCTCACCACCGAGAGGACAGGGGTCCTACGAGCAGTACTTC.

The chain recombines TRBV19 with TRBJ2-7, with a weak D call TRBD1 (5 bases). Trimming pared 2 bases from V and 1 base from J, leaving 12 bases between. CDR3 length: 15 amino acids. Germline V gene lookup returns CDR1 LNHDA and CDR2 SQIVND (reference sequence). In DNA, the CDR3 is TGTGCCAGTAGTATATGGCCAGGGAAATCCTACGAGCAGTACTTC. The encoded protein is CASSIWPGKSYEQYF.

The chain employs TRBV27 and TRBJ2-7, with D unclear. The CDR3 has 14 residues. V dropped 3 bases and J dropped 3 bases, with 12 bases sitting between them. CDR1 and CDR2 (germline): MNHEY, SMNVEV (reference sequence). The chain's CDR3 is CASSFSRGLYEQYF. The CDR3 DNA is TGTGCCAGCAGTTTCTCGCGTGGGCTCTACGAGCAGTACTTC.

The chain joins TRBV7-2 to TRBJ2-7; 11 bases match TRBD2. CDR1 SGHTA and CDR2 FQGNSA come from the germline V gene. V lost 2 bases, J lost 1 base, and 7 bases stayed unmatched. The CDR3 has 17 amino acids. CDR3 sequence (DNA): TGTGCCAGCAGCTTAAGGGGGACTAGCGGATTATCCTACGAGCAGTACTTC. Translated: CASSLRGTSGLSYEQYF.

The V call is TRBV7-9, the J call TRBJ2-1; tentatively, D is TRBD2 (5 bases). The V end was cut by 7 bases, the J end by 4 bases, with 8 bases between. The length of the CDR3 is 12 residues. Germline V gene sequence: CDR1 SEHNR, CDR2 FQNEAQ (reference sequence). The CDR3 DNA follows: TGTGCCAGCACCACTAGTTACAATGAGCAGTTCTTC. Translation gives CASTTSYNEQFF.

This chain links TRBV24-1 with TRBJ2-3, with D maybe TRBD2 (6 bases). This CDR3 contains 17 residues. Per the germline V gene, CDR1 is KGHDR and CDR2 is SFDVKD. The ends were cut back, 7 bases at V and 1 base at J, with 20 bases in the middle. CDR3 bases: TGTGCCACCAGGGGACCGGAGGGAGCCCTCGGCACAGATACGCAGTATTTT. Translation gives CATRGPEGALGTDTQYF.

The J gene is TRBJ2-7, the V gene TRBV7-9, with TRBD2 as a possible D gene (6 bases). The CDR3 covers 13 residues. V was trimmed by 4 bases and J by 4 bases, leaving 11 bases between them. Germline CDR1 and CDR2: SEHNR and FQNEAQ (reference sequence). CDR3: CASSSWGEYEQYF. The CDR3 DNA follows: TGTGCCAGCAGCTCGTGGGGGGAGTACGAGCAGTACTTC.

This clone was counted a few times. The chain uses TRBV2 and TRBJ2-2; TRBD1 matches at 7 bases. Germline V gene data show CDR1 as SNHLY and CDR2 as FYNNEI. The CDR3 loop spans 15 amino acids. The ends lost 6 bases at V and 6 bases at J; junction bases unmatched: 10. CDR3 loop: CASRKNRGNAGELFF. In DNA, the CDR3 is TGTGCCAGCAGGAAAAACAGGGGCAATGCCGGGGAGCTGTTTTTT.

The chain couples TRBV5-4 to TRBJ1-2; 12 bases map to TRBD1. V dropped 0 bases and J dropped 2; count of bases not matched to a gene: 5. Germline CDR1 is SGHNT and CDR2 is YYREEE (reference sequence). The CDR3 contains 17 residues. The chain's CDR3 is CASSLARGQGANYGYTF. Written as DNA, the CDR3 is TGTGCCAGCAGCTTGGCCCGGGGACAGGGGGCCAACTATGGCTACACCTTC. The full variable domain, in which reference TRBV5-4 and TRBJ1-2 provide the parts outside the CDR3, is ETGVTQSPTHLIKTRGQQVTLRCSSQSGHNTVSWYQQALGQGPQFIFQYYREEENGRGNFPPRFSGLQFPNYSSELNVNALELDDSALYLCASSLARGQGANYGYTFGSGTRLTVV.

The genes are TRBV3-1 (or the pseudogene TRBV3-2) and TRBJ1-1, with TRBD1 identical over 7 bases. Germline CDR1 is LGHDT and CDR2 is YNNKEL (reference sequence). Trimming removed 1 base from V and 10 bases from J; junction bases left unmatched: 0. The CDR3 covers 11 residues. CDR3: CASSQAGGAFF. The DNA for the CDR3 is TGTGCCAGCAGCCAAGCAGGGGGAGCTTTCTTT.

This clone was observed once. The rearrangement uses TRBV5-1 and TRBJ2-3; a weak D match, TRBD1 (6 bases). V was cut by 4 bases and J by 0 bases, with 12 bases left in between. This CDR3 contains 15 residues. CDR1 is SGHRS and CDR2 is YFSETQ in the germline V gene. CDR3 amino acids: CASSLWTASTDTQYF. The CDR3 bases are TGCGCCAGCAGCCTCTGGACAGCAAGCACAGATACGCAGTATTTT.

V usage is TRBV7-9 and J usage is TRBJ1-1, with 9 bases lining up with TRBD1. Germline CDR1 SEHNR, CDR2 FQNEAQ (reference sequence). This CDR3 comprises 14 residues. The trim removed 6 bases at V and 2 bases at J, leaving 4 bases unmatched. Here the CDR3 DNA reads TGTGCCAGCAGACCGACAGGGGGTAACACTGAAGCTTTCTTT. It encodes CASRPTGGNTEAFF.

In this sample, this clone turned up once. J is TRBJ2-1 and V is TRBV21-1; the table's D gene call, TRBD2, was not cross checked with the DNA. TRBV21-1 is tagged as a pseudogene. The CDR3 contains 17 residues. For the CDR3, the DNA is TGTGCCAGCAGCCCTTACTCCAGACTAGATCGATGCGATGAGCAGTTCTTC. It yields the protein CASSPYSRLDRCDEQFF.

This clone was counted a single time. CDR3 in amino acids: CASSPPGTALLQQYF. In nucleotides, the CDR3 is TGTGCCAGCTCACCTCCCGGGACAGCACTATTGCAGCAGTACTTC. The rearrangement joins TRBV18 to TRBJ2-7; 7 nucleotides match TRBD1. The CDR3 extends over 15 amino acids. Unmatched junction bases numbered 13, after V lost 3 bases and J lost 8 bases. Germline V gene lookup returns CDR1 KGHSH and CDR2 LQKENI.

The rearrangement joins TRBV24-1 to TRBJ2-1; 9 bases are shared with TRBD2. CDR3 size: 14 residues. With 3 bases clipped from V and 6 bases from J, the junction kept 2 bases outside the gene matches. CDR1 KGHDR and CDR2 SFDVKD come from the germline V gene. For the CDR3, the DNA is TGTGCCACCAGTGATAGCGGGAGGTTCAATGAGCAGTTCTTC. This gives the protein CATSDSGRFNEQFF.

The CDR3 loop is CASGTVSYNEQFF. The CDR3 coding sequence is TGTGCCAGCGGGACAGTCTCCTACAATGAGCAGTTCTTC. The chain has TRBV27 and TRBJ2-1; 7 nucleotides match TRBD1. The CDR3 length is 13 residues. CDR1 is MNHEY, CDR2 SMNVEV, per germline (reference sequence). Trimming removed 8 bases from V and 0 bases from J; junction bases left unmatched: 1.

In its sample, this clone was seen once. The V call is TRBV24-1, the J call TRBJ2-3, with TRBD2 identical over 11 bases. The V segment lost 9 bases and the J segment 2 bases; nucleotides outside the gene matches: 15. The CDR3 sequence is 18 residues long. Germline V gives CDR1 KGHDR, CDR2 SFDVKD. CDR3 DNA sequence: TGTGCCACCCAAGGGCAGGGGGGACTAGCGGAGATCACAGATACGCAGTATTTT. Translating gives CATQGQGGLAEITDTQYF.

The chain employs TRBV5-1 and TRBJ2-2, with a possible D match to TRBD2 (6 bases). The germline V gene encodes CDR1 SGHRS and CDR2 YFSETQ. The CDR3 length is 17 residues. V dropped 0 bases and J dropped 6 bases, with 18 bases sitting between them. The CDR3 nucleotides are TGCGCCAGCAGCTTGGCGACCGGCACTAGCAACGCCGGGGAGCTGTTTTTT. It specifies CASSLATGTSNAGELFF. Looking up the rest from reference TRBV5-1 and TRBJ2-2 gives the full variable domain: KAGVTQTPRYLIKTRGQQVTLSCSPISGHRSVSWYQQTPGQGLQFLFEYFSETQRNKGNFPGRFSGRQFSNSRSEMNVSTLELGDSALYLCASSLATGTSNAGELFFGEGSRLTVL.

The V gene is TRBV7-9, the J gene TRBJ1-2; 9 positions agree with TRBD1. The V gene end was trimmed by 6 bases and the J gene end by 2 bases; junction bases not matched to a gene: 4. CDR3 size: 14 residues. The germline V gene has CDR1 SEHNR and CDR2 FQNEAQ (reference sequence). CDR3 protein: CASSGTGLNYGYTF. In DNA, the CDR3 is TGTGCCAGCAGTGGGACAGGGTTAAACTATGGCTACACCTTC.

This chain connects TRBV18 to TRBJ2-7; 8 bases line up with TRBD2. The CDR3 covers 16 residues. V shed 3 bases and J 5 bases; nucleotides not matched to a gene: 12. Germline-derived CDR1 and CDR2 are KGHSH and LQKENI. The chain's CDR3 is CASSPFSTGGPDEQYF. For the CDR3, the DNA is TGTGCCAGCTCACCCTTCAGTACGGGAGGGCCGGACGAGCAGTACTTC.